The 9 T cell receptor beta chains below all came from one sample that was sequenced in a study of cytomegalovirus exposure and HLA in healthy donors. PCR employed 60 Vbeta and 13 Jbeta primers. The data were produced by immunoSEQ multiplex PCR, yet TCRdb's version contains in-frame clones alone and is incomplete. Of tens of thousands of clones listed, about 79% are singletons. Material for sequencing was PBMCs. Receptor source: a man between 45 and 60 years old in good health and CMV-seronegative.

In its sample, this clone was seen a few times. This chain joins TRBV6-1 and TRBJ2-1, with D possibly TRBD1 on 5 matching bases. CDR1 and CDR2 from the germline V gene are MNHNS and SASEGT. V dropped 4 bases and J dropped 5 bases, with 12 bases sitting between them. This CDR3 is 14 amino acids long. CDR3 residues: CASSGEPGNNEQFF. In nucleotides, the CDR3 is TGTGCCAGCAGTGGAGAGCCAGGGAACAATGAGCAGTTCTTC.

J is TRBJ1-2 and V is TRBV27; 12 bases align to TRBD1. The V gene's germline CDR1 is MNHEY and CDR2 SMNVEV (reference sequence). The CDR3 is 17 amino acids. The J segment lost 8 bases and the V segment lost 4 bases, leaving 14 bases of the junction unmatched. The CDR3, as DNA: TGTGCCAGCAGTTCCCCGGGACAGGGGGCAATTGGCGGGGGCTACACCTTC. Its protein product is CASSSPGQGAIGGGYTF.

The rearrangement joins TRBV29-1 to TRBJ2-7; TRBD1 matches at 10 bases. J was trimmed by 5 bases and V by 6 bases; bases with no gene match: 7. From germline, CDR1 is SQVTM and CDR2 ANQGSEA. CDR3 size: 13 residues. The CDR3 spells CSVGGQGRNEQYF. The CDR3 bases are TGCAGCGTCGGGGGACAGGGGAGGAACGAGCAGTACTTC.

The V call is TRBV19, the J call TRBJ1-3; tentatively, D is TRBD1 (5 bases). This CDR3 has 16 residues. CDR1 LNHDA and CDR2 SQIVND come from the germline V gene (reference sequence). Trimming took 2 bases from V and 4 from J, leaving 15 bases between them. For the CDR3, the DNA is TGTGCCAGTAGTATACGGCAGGGCGCGATCGGAAACACCATATATTTT. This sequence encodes CASSIRQGAIGNTIYF.

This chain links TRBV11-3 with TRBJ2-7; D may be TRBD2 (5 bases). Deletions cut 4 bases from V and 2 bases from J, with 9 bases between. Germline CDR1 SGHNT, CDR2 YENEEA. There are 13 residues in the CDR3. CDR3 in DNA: TGTGCCAGCAGCTCGACGGGAACCTACGAGCAGTACTTC. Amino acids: CASSSTGTYEQYF.

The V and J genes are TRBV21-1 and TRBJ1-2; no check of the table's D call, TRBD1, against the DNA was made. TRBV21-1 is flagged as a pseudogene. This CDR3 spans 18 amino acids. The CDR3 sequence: CASSKLDRGTTYPYGYTF. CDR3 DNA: TGTGCCAGCAGCAAACTGGACAGGGGGACAACCTACCCCTATGGCTACACCTTC.

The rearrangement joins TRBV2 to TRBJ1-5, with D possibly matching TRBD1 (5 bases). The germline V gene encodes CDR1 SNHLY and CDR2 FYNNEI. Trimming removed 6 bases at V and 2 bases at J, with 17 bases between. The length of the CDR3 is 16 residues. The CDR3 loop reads CASRTGGSRGNQPQHF. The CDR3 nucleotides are TGTGCCAGCAGAACGGGGGGGAGCAGGGGCAATCAGCCCCAGCATTTT.

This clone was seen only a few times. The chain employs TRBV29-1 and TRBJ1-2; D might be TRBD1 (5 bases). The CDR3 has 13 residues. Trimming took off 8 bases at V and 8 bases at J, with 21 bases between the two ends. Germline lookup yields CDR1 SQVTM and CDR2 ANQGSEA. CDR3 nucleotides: TGCAGCTCAGGGCCCCAGGGTTCGAGGGGCTACACCTTC. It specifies CSSGPQGSRGYTF. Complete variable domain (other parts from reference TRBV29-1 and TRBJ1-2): SAVISQKPSRDICQRGTSLTIQCQVDSQVTMMFWYRQQPGQSLTLIATANQGSEATYESGFVIDKFPISRPNLTFSTLTVSNMSPEDSSIYLCSSGPQGSRGYTFGSGTRLTVV.

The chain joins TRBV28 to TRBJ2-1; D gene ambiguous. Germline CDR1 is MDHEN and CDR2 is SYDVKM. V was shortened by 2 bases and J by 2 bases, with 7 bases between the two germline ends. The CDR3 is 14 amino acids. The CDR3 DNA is TGTGCCAGCAGTTTAGCGGATCCCTACAATGAGCAGTTCTTC. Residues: CASSLADPYNEQFF.